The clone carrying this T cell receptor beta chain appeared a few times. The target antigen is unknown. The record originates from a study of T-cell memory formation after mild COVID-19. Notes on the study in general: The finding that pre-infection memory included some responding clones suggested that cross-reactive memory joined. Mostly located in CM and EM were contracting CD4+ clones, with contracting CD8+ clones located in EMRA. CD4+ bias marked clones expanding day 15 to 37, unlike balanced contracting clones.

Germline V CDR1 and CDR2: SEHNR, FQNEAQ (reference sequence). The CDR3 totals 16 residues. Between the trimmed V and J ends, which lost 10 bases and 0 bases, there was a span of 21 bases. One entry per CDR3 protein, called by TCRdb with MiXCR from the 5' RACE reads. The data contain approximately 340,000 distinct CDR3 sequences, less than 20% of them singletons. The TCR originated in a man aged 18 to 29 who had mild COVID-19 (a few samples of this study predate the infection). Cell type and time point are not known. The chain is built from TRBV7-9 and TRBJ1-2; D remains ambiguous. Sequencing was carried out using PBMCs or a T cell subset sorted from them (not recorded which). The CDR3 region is CATQDAVLGANYGYTF. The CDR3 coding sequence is TGTGCCACCCAAGATGCGGTTCTAGGAGCTAACTATGGCTACACCTTC.